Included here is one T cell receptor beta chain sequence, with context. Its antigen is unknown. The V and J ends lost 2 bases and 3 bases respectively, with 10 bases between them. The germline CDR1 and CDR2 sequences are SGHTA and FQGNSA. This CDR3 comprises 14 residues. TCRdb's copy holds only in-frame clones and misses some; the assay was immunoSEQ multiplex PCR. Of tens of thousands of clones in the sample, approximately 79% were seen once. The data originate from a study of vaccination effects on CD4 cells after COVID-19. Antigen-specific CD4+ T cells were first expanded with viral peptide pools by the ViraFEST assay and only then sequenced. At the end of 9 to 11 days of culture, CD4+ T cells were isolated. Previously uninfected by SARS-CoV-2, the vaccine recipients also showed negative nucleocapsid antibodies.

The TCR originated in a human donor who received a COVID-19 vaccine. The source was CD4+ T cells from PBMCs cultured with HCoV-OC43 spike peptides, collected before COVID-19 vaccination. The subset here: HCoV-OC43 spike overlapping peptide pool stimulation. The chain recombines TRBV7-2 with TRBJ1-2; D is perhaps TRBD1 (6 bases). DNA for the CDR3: TGTGCCAGCAGCTTATGGGGGGCCCACTATGGCTACACCTTC. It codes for CASSLWGAHYGYTF.